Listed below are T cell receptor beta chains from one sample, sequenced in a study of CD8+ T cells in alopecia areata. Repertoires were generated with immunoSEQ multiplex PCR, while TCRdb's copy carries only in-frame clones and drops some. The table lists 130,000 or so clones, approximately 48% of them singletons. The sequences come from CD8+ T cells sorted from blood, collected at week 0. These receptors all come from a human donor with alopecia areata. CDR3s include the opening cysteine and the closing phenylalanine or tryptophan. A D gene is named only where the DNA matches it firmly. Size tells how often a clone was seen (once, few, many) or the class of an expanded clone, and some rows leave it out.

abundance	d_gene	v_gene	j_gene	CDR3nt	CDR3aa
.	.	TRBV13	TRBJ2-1	TGTGCCAGCAGCGAAAACCATGAGCAGTTCTTC	CASSENHEQFF
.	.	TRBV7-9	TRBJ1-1	TGTGCCAGCTCCGGAATCGGGGGCACGACGACTGAAGCTTTCTTT	CASSGIGGTTTEAFF
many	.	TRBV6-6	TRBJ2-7	TGTGCCAGCAGTTATGAGACTAGCTCCTACGAGCAGTACTTC	CASSYETSSYEQYF
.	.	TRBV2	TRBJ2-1	TGTGCCAGCACCCCAGGTAGTCCCTACAATGAGCAGTTCTTC	CASTPGSPYNEQFF
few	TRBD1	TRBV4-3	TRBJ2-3	TGCGCCAGCAGCCATGTGAACAGGGGACGCACAGATACGCAGTATTTT	CASSHVNRGRTDTQYF
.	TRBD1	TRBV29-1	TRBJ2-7	TGCAGCGTCGGGGGACAGGGCTCCTACGAGCAGTACTTC	CSVGGQGSYEQYF
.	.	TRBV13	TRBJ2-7	TGTGCCAGCAGCTGGCAGGGCCCTTACGAGCAGTACTTC	CASSWQGPYEQYF
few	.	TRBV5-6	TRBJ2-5	TGTGCCAGCAGCTTCAGTTTAGAGACCCAGTACTTC	CASSFSLETQYF
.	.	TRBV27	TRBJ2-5	TGTGCCAGCTCCCGTAGCAGGGGGGCAGAGACCCAGTACTTC	CASSRSRGAETQYF
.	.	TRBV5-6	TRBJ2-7	TGTGCCAGCAGCTTGGAAACCGGATCCTACGAGCAGTACTTC	CASSLETGSYEQYF
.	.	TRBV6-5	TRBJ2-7	TGTGCCAGCAGTTGGGGACTCACCTACTACGAGCAGTACTTC	CASSWGLTYYEQYF
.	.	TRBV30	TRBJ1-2	TGTGCCTGGAGGACGGGGTATGGCTACACCTTC	CAWRTGYGYTF
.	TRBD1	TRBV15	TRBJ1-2	TGTGCCACCAGCAGAGAACAGGGGGTTGCGAACTATGGCTACACCTTC	CATSREQGVANYGYTF
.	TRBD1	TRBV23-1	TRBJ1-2	TGCGCCAGCAAACCGGGACAGGGGGTTTATGGCTACACCTTC	CASKPGQGVYGYTF
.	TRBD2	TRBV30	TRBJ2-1	TGTGCCTGGAGTACGGGGAGGGGTGAGCAGTTCTTC	CAWSTGRGEQFF
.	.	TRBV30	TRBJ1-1	TGTGCCTGGAGCCCGGGGATGAACACTGAAGCTTTCTTT	CAWSPGMNTEAFF
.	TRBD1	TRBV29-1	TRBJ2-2	TGCAGCGGGGGGACAGGGGAAACCGGGGAGCTGTTTTTT	CSGGTGETGELFF
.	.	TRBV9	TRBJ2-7	TGTGCCAGCAGCGTAGCCCAGGACAGAGTCTACGAGCAGTACTTC	CASSVAQDRVYEQYF
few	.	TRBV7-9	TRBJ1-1	TGTGCCAGCAGCCCGTCCGGAGGCGTGACTGAAGCTTTCTTT	CASSPSGGVTEAFF
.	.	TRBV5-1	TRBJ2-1	TGCGCCAGCAGCTTGGTCAGGGCAAGCTCCTACAATGAGCAGTTCTTC	CASSLVRASSYNEQFF
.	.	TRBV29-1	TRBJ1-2	TGCAGCGTTGAAGATCAACAGAACTATGGCTACACCTTC	CSVEDQQNYGYTF
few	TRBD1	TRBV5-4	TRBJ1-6	TGTGCCAGCAGTCAGGACAGGGCTTCACCCCTCCACTTT	CASSQDRASPLHF
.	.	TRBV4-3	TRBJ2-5	TGCGCCAGCAGCCAAGTGGGGGCCGAGGCAGAAAAAGAGACCCAGTACTTC	CASSQVGAEAEKETQYF
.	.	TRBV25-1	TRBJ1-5	TGTGCCAGCAGTGTAGGGGATGGGGACAAGCCCCAGCATTTT	CASSVGDGDKPQHF
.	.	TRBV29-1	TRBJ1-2	TGCAGCGCCCCTGCTTTTTCTGGGGGCCGTAACTATGGCTACACCTTC	CSAPAFSGGRNYGYTF
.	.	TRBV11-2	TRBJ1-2	TGTGCCAGCAGCCGCCCGGGTCTGCGTGGCTACACCTTC	CASSRPGLRGYTF